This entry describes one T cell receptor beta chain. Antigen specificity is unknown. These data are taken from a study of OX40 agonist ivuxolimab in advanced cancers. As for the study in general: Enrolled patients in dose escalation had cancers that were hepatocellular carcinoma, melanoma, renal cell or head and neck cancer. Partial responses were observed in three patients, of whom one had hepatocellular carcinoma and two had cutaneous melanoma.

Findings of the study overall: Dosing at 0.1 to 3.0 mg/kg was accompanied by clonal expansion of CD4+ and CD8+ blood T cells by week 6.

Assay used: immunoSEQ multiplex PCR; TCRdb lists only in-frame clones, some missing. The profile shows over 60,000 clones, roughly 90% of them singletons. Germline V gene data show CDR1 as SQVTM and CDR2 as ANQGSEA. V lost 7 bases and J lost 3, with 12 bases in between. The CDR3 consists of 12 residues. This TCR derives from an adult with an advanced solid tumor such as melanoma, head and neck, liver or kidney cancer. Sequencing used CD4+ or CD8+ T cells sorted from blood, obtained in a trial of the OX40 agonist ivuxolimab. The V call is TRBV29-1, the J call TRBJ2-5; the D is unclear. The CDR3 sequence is CSADFLEETQYF. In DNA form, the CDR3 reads TGCAGCGCCGACTTTTTGGAAGAGACCCAGTACTTC.